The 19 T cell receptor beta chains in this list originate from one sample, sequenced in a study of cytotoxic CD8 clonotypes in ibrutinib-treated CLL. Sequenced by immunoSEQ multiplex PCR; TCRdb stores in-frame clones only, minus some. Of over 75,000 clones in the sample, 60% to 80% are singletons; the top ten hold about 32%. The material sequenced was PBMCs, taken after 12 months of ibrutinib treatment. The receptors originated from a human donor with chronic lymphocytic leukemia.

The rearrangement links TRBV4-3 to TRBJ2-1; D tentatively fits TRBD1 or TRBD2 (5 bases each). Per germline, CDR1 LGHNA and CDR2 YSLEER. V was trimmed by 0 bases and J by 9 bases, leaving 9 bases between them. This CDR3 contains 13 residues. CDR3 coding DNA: TGCGCCAGCAGCCAAGAGGGGACGAGTGAGCAGTTCTTC. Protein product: CASSQEGTSEQFF.

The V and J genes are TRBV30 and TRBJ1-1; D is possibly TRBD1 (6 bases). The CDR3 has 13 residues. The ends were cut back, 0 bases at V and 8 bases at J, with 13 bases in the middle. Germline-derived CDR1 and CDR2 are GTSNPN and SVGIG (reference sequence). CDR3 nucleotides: TGTGCCTGGAGTGTACGAGGGGGAGGAGAAGCTTTCTTT. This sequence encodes CAWSVRGGGEAFF.

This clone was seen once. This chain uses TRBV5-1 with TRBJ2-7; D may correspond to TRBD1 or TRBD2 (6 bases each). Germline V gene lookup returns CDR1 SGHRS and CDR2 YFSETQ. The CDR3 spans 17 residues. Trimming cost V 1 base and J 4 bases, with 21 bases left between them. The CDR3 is CASSLSQGVGGIYEQYF. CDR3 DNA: TGCGCCAGCAGCTTGTCCCAAGGTGTAGGGGGGATTTACGAGCAGTACTTC.

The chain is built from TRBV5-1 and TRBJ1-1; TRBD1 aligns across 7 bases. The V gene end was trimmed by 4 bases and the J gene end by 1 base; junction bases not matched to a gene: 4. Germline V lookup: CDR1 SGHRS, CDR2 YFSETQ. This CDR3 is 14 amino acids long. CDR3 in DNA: TGCGCCAGCAGCCCCCGGACAGGGAACACTGAAGCTTTCTTT. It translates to CASSPRTGNTEAFF.

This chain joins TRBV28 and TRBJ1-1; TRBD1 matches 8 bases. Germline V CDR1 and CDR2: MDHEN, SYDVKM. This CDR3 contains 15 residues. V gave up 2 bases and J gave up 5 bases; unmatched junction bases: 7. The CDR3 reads CASSLRGQGGTEAFF. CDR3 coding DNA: TGTGCCAGCAGTTTACGCGGACAGGGCGGGACTGAAGCTTTCTTT.

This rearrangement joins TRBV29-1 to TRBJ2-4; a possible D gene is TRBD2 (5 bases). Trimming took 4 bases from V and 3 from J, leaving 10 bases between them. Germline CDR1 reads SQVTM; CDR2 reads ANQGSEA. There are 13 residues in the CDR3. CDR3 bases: TGCAGCGTTGGCGGGTATCGCAAAAACATTCAGTACTTC. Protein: CSVGGYRKNIQYF.

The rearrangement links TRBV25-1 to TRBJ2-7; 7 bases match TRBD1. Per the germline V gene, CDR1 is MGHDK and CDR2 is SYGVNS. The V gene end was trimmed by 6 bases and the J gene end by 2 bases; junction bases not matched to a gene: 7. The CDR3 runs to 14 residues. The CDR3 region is CASRDRVDPYEQYF. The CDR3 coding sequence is TGTGCCAGCAGAGACAGGGTAGATCCCTACGAGCAGTACTTC.

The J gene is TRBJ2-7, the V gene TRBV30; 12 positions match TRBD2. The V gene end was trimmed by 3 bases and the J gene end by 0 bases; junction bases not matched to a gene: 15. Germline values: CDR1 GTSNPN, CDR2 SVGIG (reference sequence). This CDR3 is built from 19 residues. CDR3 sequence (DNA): TGTGCCTGGAGGCCCCGGGCTAGCGGGGGGGCGGCTCGCTCCTACGAGCAGTACTTC. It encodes CAWRPRASGGAARSYEQYF.

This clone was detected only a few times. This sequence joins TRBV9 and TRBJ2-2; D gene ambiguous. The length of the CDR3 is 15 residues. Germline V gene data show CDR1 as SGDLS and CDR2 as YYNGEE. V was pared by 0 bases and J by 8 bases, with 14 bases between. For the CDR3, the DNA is TGTGCCAGCAGCGTAGTAGGCACGCCTGGGGGGGAGCTGTTTTTT. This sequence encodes CASSVVGTPGGELFF.

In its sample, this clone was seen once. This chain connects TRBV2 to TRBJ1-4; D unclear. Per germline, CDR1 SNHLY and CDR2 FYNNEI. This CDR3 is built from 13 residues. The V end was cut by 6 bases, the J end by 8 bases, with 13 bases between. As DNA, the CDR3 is TGTGCCAGCAGGCCGTCGGCGGGAGAAAAACTGTTTTTT. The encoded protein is CASRPSAGEKLFF.

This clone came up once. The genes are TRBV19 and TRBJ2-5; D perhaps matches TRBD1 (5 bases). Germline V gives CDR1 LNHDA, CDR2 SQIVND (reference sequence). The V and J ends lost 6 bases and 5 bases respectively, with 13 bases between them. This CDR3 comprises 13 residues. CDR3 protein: CASSPRAGETQYF. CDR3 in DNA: TGTGCCAGTAGCCCCCGGGCAGGGGAGACCCAGTACTTC. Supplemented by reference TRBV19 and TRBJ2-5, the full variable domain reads DGGITQSPKYLFRKEGQNVTLSCEQNLNHDAMYWYRQDPGQGLRLIYYSQIVNDFQKGDIAEGYSVSREKKESFPLTVTSAQKNPTAFYLCASSPRAGETQYFGPGTRLLVL.

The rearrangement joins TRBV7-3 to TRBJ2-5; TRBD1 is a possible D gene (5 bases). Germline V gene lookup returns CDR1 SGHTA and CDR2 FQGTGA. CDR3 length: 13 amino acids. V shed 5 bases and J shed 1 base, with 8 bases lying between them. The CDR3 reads CASSPGAQETQYF. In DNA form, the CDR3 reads TGTGCCAGCAGCCCTGGGGCCCAAGAGACCCAGTACTTC.

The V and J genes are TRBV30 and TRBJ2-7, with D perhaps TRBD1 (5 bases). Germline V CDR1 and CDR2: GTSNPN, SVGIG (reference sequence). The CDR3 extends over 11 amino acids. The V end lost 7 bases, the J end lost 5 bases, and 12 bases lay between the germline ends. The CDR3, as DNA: TGTGCCTCGGACCAGGGTAACGAGCAGTACTTC. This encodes CASDQGNEQYF.

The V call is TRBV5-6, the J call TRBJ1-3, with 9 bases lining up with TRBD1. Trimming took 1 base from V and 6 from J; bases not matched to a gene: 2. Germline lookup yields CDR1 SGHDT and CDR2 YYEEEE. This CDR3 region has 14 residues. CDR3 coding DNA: TGTGCCAGCAGCTTGTACAGGGGGCTAAACACCATATATTTT. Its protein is CASSLYRGLNTIYF.

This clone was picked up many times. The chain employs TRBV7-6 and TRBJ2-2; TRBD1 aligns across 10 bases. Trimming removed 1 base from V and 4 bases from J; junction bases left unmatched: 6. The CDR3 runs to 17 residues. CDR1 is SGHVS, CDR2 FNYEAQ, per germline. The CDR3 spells CASSLVVGTGVTGELFF. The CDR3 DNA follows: TGTGCCAGCAGCTTAGTAGTTGGGACAGGGGTCACCGGGGAGCTGTTTTTT. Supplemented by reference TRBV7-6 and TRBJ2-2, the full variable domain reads GAGVSQSPRYKVTKRGQDVALRCDPISGHVSLYWYRQALGQGPEFLTYFNYEAQQDKSGLPNDRFSAERPEGSISTLTIQRTEQRDSAMYRCASSLVVGTGVTGELFFGEGSRLTVL.

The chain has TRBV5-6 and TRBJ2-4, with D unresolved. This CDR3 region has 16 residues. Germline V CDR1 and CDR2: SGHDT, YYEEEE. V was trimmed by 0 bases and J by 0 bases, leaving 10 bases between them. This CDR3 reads CASSLVQSEAKNIQYF. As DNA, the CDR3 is TGTGCCAGCAGCTTGGTGCAGTCTGAAGCCAAAAACATTCAGTACTTC.

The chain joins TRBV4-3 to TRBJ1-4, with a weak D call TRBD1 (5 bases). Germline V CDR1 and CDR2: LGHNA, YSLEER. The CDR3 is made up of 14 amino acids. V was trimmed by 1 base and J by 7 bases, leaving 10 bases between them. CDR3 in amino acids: CASSQVLGVEKLFF. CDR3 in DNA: TGCGCCAGCAGCCAAGTATTAGGGGTTGAAAAACTGTTTTTT.

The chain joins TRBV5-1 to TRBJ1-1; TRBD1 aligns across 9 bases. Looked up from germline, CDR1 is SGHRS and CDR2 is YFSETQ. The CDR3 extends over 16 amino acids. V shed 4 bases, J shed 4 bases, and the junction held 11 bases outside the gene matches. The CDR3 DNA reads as TGCGCCAGCAGCCCACGGACAGGGGAATTGACCACTGAAGCTTTCTTT. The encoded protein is CASSPRTGELTTEAFF. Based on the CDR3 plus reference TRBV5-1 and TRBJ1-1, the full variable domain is KAGVTQTPRYLIKTRGQQVTLSCSPISGHRSVSWYQQTPGQGLQFLFEYFSETQRNKGNFPGRFSGRQFSNSRSEMNVSTLELGDSALYLCASSPRTGELTTEAFFGQGTRLTVV.

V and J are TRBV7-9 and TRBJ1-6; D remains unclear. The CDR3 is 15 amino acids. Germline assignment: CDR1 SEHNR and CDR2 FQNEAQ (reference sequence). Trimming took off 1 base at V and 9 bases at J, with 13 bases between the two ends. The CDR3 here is CASSLGRASSSPLHF. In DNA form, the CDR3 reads TGTGCCAGCAGCTTAGGGAGGGCATCGAGTTCACCCCTCCACTTT.